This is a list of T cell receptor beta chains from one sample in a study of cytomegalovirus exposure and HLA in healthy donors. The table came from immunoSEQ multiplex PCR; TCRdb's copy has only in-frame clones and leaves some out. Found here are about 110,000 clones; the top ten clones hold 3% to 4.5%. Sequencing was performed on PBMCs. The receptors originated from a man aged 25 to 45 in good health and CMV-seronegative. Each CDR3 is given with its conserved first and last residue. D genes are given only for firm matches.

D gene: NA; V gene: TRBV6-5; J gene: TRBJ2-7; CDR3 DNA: TGTGCCAGCAGTCCGGCAGGGGGGCGACCCTACGAGCAGTACTTC; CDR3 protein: CASSPAGGRPYEQYF
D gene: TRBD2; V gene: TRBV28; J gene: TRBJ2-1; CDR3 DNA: TGTGCCAGCAGTTTATGGACTAGCGAGTACAATGAGCAGTTCTTC; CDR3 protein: CASSLWTSEYNEQFF
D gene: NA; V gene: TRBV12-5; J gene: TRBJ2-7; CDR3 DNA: TGTGCTAGTGGTTTGGTACAGCCCTCCTACGAGCAGTACTTC; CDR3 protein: CASGLVQPSYEQYF
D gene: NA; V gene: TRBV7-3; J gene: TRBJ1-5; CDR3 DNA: TGTGCCAGCAGCTTTTTCAGGGGTACCGATCAGCCCCAGCATTTT; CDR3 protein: CASSFFRGTDQPQHF
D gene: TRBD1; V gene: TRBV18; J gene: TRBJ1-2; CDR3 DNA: TGTGCCAGCTCACAGTGGACAGGAGAGTCCTATGGCTACACCTTC; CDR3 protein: CASSQWTGESYGYTF
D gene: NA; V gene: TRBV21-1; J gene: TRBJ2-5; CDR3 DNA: TGTGCCAGCAGCTATCGACAGGGGACCCAGTACTTC; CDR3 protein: CASSYRQGTQYF
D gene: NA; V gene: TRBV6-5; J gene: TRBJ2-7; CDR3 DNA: TGTGCCAGCAGTTACAAACAGGAGCAGTACTTC; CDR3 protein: CASSYKQEQYF
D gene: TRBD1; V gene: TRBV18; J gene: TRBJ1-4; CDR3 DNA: TGTGCCAGCTCACCACCGCGAGGGACAGAGAATGAAAAACTGTTTTTT; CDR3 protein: CASSPPRGTENEKLFF
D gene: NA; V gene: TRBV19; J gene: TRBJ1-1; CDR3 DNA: TGTGCCAGTAGTATCCTCGGGGAGTACACTGAAGCTTTCTTT; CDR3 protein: CASSILGEYTEAFF
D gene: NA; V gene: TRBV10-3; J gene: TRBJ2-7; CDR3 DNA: TGTGCCACCTCGGGGAGCTCCTACGAGCAGTACTTC; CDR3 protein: CATSGSSYEQYF
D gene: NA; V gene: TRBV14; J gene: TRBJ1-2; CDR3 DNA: TGTGCCAGCAGTCGGGATACAGGGAACTATGGCTACACCTTC; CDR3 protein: CASSRDTGNYGYTF
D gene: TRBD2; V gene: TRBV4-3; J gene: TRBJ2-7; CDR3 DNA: TGCGCCAGCAGCCAAGAACCAGCGGGGAGTGTTTTCTACGAGCAGTACTTC; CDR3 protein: CASSQEPAGSVFYEQYF
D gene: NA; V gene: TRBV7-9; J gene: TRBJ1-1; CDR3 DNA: TGTGCCAGCAGCTTAGGTGGGGGGGCGAGGACTGAAGCTTTCTTT; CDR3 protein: CASSLGGGARTEAFF
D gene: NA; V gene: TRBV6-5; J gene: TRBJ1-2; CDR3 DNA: TGTGCCAGCAGCCCCTCCGCGGGAATAGCCTATGGCTACACCTTC; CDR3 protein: CASSPSAGIAYGYTF
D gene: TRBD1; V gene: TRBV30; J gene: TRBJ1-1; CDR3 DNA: TGTGCCACAAACAGGGGCACTGAAGCTTTCTTT; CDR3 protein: CATNRGTEAFF
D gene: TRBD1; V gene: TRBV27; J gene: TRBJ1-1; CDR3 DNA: TGTGCCAGCAGTGAAGGGACAGTGAACACTGAAGCTTTCTTT; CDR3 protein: CASSEGTVNTEAFF
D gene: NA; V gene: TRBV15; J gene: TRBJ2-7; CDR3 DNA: TGTGCCACCAGCAGAGATCTAATCGATCCGCAGTACTTC; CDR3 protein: CATSRDLIDPQYF
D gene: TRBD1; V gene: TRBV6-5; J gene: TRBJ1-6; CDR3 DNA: TGTGCCAGCAGTTACCTTAGGACAGGCAATTCACCCCTCCACTTT; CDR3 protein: CASSYLRTGNSPLHF
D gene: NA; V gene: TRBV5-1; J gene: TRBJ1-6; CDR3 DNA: TGCGCCAGCAGCCCCGCGGCGGGTCGGGCGCATTCACCCCTCCACTTT; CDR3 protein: CASSPAAGRAHSPLHF
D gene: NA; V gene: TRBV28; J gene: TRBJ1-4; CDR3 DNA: TGTGCCAGCAGGCTCAACGAGGACGCCCGGGGGTTTTTT; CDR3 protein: CASRLNEDARGFF
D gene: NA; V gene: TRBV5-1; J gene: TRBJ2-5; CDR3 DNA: TGCGCCAGCAGCTTCCCCGGGGAGACCCAGTACTTC; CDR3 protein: CASSFPGETQYF
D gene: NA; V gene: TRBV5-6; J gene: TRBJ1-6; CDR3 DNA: TGTGCCAGCAGCTGGGGCCCGACGGGCGGAAATTCACCCCTCCACTTT; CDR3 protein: CASSWGPTGGNSPLHF
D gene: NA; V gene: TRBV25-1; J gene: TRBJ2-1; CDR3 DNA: TGTGCCAGCAGTGGGGGGGCAGGGGGTTACAATGAGCAGTTCTTC; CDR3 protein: CASSGGAGGYNEQFF
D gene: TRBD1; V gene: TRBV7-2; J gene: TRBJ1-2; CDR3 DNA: TGTGCCAGCAGCTTCAAGCCGGGACAGACCTATGGCTACACCTTC; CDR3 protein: CASSFKPGQTYGYTF
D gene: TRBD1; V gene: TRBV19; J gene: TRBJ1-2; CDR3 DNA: TGTGCCAGTAGTATATTAGGGGGCCTTGGCTACACCTTC; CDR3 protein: CASSILGGLGYTF
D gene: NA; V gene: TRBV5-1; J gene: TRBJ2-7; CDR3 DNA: TGCGCCAGCAAACTACAGGGTGCCTACGAGCAGTACTTC; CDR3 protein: CASKLQGAYEQYF
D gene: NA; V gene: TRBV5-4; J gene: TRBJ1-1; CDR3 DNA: TGTGCCAGTGGGGGCCTAACCCCTGAAGCTTTCTTT; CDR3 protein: CASGGLTPEAFF
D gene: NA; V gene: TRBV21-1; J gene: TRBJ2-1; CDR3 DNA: TGTGCCAGCAGCAATGTTTTAATAGGGGCGCAGGGCCCGGATGAGCAGTTCTTC; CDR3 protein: CASSNVLIGAQGPDEQFF
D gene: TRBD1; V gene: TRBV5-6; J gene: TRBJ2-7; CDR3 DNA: TGTGCCAGCAGCGTGGACAGGGGGGAGTATGTCCGCTACGAGCAGTACTTC; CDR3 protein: CASSVDRGEYVRYEQYF
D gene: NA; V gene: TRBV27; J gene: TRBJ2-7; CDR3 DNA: TGTGCCAGCAGTTTTGGGTCGCCAGCTGGGTGGAGCTCCTACGAGCAGTACTTC; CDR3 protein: CASSFGSPAGWSSYEQYF
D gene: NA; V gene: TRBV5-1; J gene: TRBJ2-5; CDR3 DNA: TGCGCCAGCAGCCCAACCGGACACAGTCCAAGAGAGACCCAGTACTTC; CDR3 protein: CASSPTGHSPRETQYF
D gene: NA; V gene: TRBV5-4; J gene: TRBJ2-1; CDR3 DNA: TGTGCCAGCAGCTTGGCAGGGGCCTCCTACAATGAGCAGTTCTTC; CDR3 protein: CASSLAGASYNEQFF
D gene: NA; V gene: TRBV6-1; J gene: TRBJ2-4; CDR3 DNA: TGTGCCAGCAGTGAAGAAGGGGGAAGGGACATTCAGTACTTC; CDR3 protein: CASSEEGGRDIQYF
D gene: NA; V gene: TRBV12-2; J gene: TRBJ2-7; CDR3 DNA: TGTGCAAGTCGCTTAGCCCTACCTACGGACAGGAGCAACGAGCAGTACTTC; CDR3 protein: CASRLALPTDRSNEQYF
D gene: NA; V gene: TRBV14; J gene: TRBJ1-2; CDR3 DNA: TGTGCCAGCAGCCCCCGACAGACGGATGGCTACACCTTC; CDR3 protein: CASSPRQTDGYTF
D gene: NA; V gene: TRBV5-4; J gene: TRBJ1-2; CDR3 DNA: TGTGCCAGCAGCTTGGGACAGCTCTATGGCTACACCTTC; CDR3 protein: CASSLGQLYGYTF
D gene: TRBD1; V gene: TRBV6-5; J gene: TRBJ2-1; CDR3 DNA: TGTGCCAGCAGGAAGGACAGGGGGCTCTATGAGCAGTTCTTC; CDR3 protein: CASRKDRGLYEQFF
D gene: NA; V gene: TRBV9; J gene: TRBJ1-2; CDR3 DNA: TGTGCCAGCAGCGGAAGCAACGGGTACTATGGCTACACCTTC; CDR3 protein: CASSGSNGYYGYTF
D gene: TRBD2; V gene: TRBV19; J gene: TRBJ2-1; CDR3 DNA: TGTGCCAGTAGTAGCCCGGGGGGACGGCAAACTGTATATGAGCAGTTCTTC; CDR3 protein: CASSSPGGRQTVYEQFF
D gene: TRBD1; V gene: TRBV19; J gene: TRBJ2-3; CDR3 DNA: TGTGCCAGTAGTACCTGGGACAGCACTAGCACAGATACGCAGTATTTT; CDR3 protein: CASSTWDSTSTDTQYF
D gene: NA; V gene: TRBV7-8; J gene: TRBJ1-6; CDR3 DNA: TGTGCCAGCACCGGGGGGAACGGAGGAGCAGAAATTAGTTCACCCCTCCACTTT; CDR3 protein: CASTGGNGGAEISSPLHF
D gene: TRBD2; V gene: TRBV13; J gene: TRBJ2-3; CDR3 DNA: TGTGCCAGCAGCTCGCGGGGGGGGACAGATACGCAGTATTTT; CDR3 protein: CASSSRGGTDTQYF
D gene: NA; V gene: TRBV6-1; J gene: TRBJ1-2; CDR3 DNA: TGTGCCAGCAGTGAACGCGGGGGGCGCAACTATGGCTACACCTTC; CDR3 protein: CASSERGGRNYGYTF
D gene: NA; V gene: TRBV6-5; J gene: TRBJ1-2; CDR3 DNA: TGTGCCAGCAAGCGTGGGCAGGGGTCGAGTGGCTACACCTTC; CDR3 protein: CASKRGQGSSGYTF
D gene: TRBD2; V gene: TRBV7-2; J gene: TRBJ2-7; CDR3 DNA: TGTGCCAGCAGCTTAGTAGCGGGGGGCGAGCAGTACTTC; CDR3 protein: CASSLVAGGEQYF
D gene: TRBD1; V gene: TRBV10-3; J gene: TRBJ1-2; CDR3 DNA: TGTGCCATCAGCGAGGACAGGGGGCTCTATGGCTACACCTTC; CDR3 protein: CAISEDRGLYGYTF
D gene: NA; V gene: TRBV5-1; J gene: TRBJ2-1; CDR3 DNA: TGCGCCAGCAGCCTTGACAATGAGCAGTTCTTC; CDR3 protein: CASSLDNEQFF
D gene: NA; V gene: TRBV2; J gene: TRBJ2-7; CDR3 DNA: TGTGCCAGCAGTGAATCCAGGGCCCGAGCGGGCGAGCAGTACTTC; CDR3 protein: CASSESRARAGEQYF
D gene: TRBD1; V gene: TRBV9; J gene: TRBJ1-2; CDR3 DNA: TGTGCCAGCAGCCCGCGACAGGGCCCAGCGTCAGGCTACACCTTC; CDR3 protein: CASSPRQGPASGYTF
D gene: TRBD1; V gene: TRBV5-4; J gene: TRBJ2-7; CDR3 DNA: TGTGCCAGCAGCCCTGACAGGGGGCAATACGAGCAGTACTTC; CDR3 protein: CASSPDRGQYEQYF
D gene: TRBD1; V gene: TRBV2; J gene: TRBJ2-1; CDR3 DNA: TGTGCCGGAGGAACCGGGACAGGGGTAAATGAGCAGTTCTTC; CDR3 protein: CAGGTGTGVNEQFF
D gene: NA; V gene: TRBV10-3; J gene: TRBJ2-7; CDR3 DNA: TGTGCCATCAGTGGCCCAGACTACGAGCAGTACTTC; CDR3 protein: CAISGPDYEQYF
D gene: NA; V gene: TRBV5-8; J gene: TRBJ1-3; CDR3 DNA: TGTGCCAGCAGCTTGCCAGGCAATAGAAACACCATATATTTT; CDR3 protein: CASSLPGNRNTIYF
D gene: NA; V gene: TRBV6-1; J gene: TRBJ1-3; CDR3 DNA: TGTGCCAGCAGTGAAGGGCCGATCTCTGGAAACACCATATATTTT; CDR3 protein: CASSEGPISGNTIYF
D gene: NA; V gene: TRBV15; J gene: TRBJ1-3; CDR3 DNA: TGTGCCACCAGCAGAGATTTCGTGGGGGGAAGTGGAAACACCATATATTTT; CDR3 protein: CATSRDFVGGSGNTIYF